This T cell receptor (beta chain) was documented in a study of T cell repertoires in ileal Crohn's disease. Of note for this clone: At one of its ends the junction is not consistent with the germline gene, which may arise from a read error.

Per sample, around 0.55 micrograms of biopsy DNA were TCRB immunosequenced. The data were produced by immunoSEQ multiplex PCR, yet TCRdb's version contains in-frame clones alone and is incomplete. The table has 1,400 to 1,500 clones, roughly 80% seen once. The CDR3 is 13 residues long. The V gene's germline CDR1 is SGHNT and CDR2 YYREEE (reference sequence). The sequencing input was ileal tissue. The receptor comes from an adult with Crohn's disease. The chain is built from TRBV5-4 and TRBJ2-5; perhaps TRBD2 as D (6 bases). CDR3 in amino acids: CASTLGLQETQYF. The CDR3 DNA reads TGTGCCAGCACCTTGGGACTCCAAGAGACCCAGTACTTC.